A single sample gave rise to the 20 T cell receptor beta chains below, sequenced in a study of CD8+ T cells in alopecia areata. Treatment meaning: oral pan-JAK inhibitor, 5-10 mg twice daily. Sequencing used cDNA as its template, made by extracting RNA and reverse transcribing it. Clones were read by immunoSEQ multiplex PCR, and TCRdb kept only the in-frame ones, dropping some. Of 110,000 to 150,000 clones detected, around 50% appear once; the ten largest clones hold approximately 16%. The material sequenced was CD8+ T cells sorted from blood, taken at week 4, from a patient treated with tofacitinib. These receptors originate from a human donor with alopecia areata.

This clone was detected a few times. The chain joins TRBV10-3 to TRBJ2-7; no reliable D call. The germline V gene has CDR1 ENHRY and CDR2 SYGVKD. V was shortened by 6 bases and J by 6 bases, with 15 bases between the two germline ends. There are 13 residues in the CDR3. CDR3 nucleotide sequence: TGTGCCATCAGCCTGGGCAGTCAGGTCGAGCAGTACTTC. Translated: CAISLGSQVEQYF.

The V call is TRBV4-2, the J call TRBJ2-7; 10 bases agree with TRBD1. The length of the CDR3 is 12 residues. The germline CDR1 and CDR2 sequences are LGHNA and YNFKEQ. Trimming at V came to 5 bases and at J to 7 bases, leaving 2 bases not matched to a gene. CDR3 loop: CASSDRGLEQYF. The CDR3 DNA sequence: TGTGCCAGCAGCGACAGGGGGCTTGAGCAGTACTTC.

This rearrangement joins TRBV4-1 to TRBJ2-3; D is ambiguous. With 5 bases removed from V and 1 base from J, the gap between germline ends came to 7 bases. This CDR3 is built from 13 residues. Germline CDR1 MGHRA, CDR2 YSYEKL. As DNA, the CDR3 is TGCGCCAGCAGCGGTAGTGGCACAGATACGCAGTATTTT. This sequence encodes CASSGSGTDTQYF.

The rearrangement uses TRBV27 and TRBJ1-1, with D tentatively TRBD1 (5 bases). This CDR3 is 13 amino acids long. In germline, CDR1 is MNHEY, CDR2 SMNVEV (reference sequence). V lost 10 bases, J lost 1 base, and 13 bases lay in between. The CDR3 DNA reads TGTGCCACCACCCAGGGACCGAACACTGAAGCTTTCTTT. As protein: CATTQGPNTEAFF.

The rearrangement links TRBV7-8 to TRBJ1-5; D not resolved. The CDR3 sequence is 16 residues long. V was trimmed by 5 bases and J by 2 bases, leaving 16 bases between them. Per germline, CDR1 SGHVS and CDR2 FQNEAQ. The CDR3 here is CASSGAELRRNQPQHF. The CDR3 DNA sequence: TGTGCCAGCAGCGGAGCGGAATTACGGCGCAATCAGCCCCAGCATTTT.

The V and J genes are TRBV27 and TRBJ1-2; D unclear. Germline V gene lookup returns CDR1 MNHEY and CDR2 SMNVEV (reference sequence). The CDR3 consists of 13 residues. V was trimmed by 2 bases and J by 7 bases, leaving 11 bases between them. CDR3 bases: TGTGCCAGCAGTTTAGGGGTAGGTGGTGGCTACACCTTC. Translating gives CASSLGVGGGYTF.

The V and J genes are TRBV7-9 and TRBJ2-1; either TRBD1 or TRBD2 may fit D (5 bases each). The germline gives CDR1 SEHNR, CDR2 FQNEAQ (reference sequence). The CDR3 covers 11 residues. V was trimmed by 4 bases and J by 16 bases, leaving 14 bases between them. The CDR3 region is CASSWDRRGFF. The CDR3 DNA follows: TGTGCCAGCAGCTGGGACCGCCGAGGATTCTTC. Full variable domain (missing parts from reference TRBV7-9 and TRBJ2-1): DTGVSQNPRHKITKRGQNVTFRCDPISEHNRLYWYRQTLGQGPEFLTYFQNEAQLEKSRLLSDRFSAERPKGSFSTLEIQRTEQGDSAMYLCASSWDRRGFFGPGTRLTVL.

This clone appeared a single time. The CDR3 loop reads CASSGIKGDANYGYTF. As DNA, the CDR3 is TGTGCCAGCAGCGGGATAAAGGGAGACGCTAACTATGGCTACACCTTC. The chain links TRBV7-9 to TRBJ1-2; D is undetermined. CDR1 is SEHNR, CDR2 FQNEAQ, per germline (reference sequence). Trimming pared 5 bases from V and 0 bases from J, leaving 16 bases between. The CDR3 is 16 amino acids.

The chain combines TRBV25-1 with TRBJ1-5, with D perhaps matching TRBD1 (6 bases). The CDR3 is 14 amino acids. Per germline, CDR1 MGHDK and CDR2 SYGVNS. V was trimmed by 6 bases and J by 6 bases, leaving 15 bases between them. In DNA form, the CDR3 reads TGTGCCAGCAGGGACAGAGGAAACGGTCAGCCCCAGCATTTT. Translation gives CASRDRGNGQPQHF. Based on the CDR3 plus reference TRBV25-1 and TRBJ1-5, the full variable domain is EADIYQTPRYLVIGTGKKITLECSQTMGHDKMYWYQQDPGMELHLIHYSYGVNSTEKGDLSSESTVSRIRTEHFPLTLESARPSHTSQYLCASRDRGNGQPQHFGDGTRLSIL.

This sequence joins TRBV6-5 and TRBJ1-5; D not certain. The germline V gene has CDR1 MNHEY and CDR2 SVGAGI. Trimming cost V 6 bases and J 0 bases, with 9 bases left between them. The CDR3 contains 14 residues. The CDR3 DNA follows: TGTGCCAGCAGCGAAAACAGTAGCAATCAGCCCCAGCATTTT. It specifies CASSENSSNQPQHF.

V usage is TRBV18 and J usage is TRBJ2-5; 9 bases are a match to TRBD1. This CDR3 is built from 15 residues. V was clipped by 5 bases and J by 2 bases; unmatched bases: 6. The germline CDR1 and CDR2 sequences are KGHSH and LQKENI. CDR3 sequence: CASSSPGQGQETQYF. For the CDR3, the DNA is TGTGCCAGCTCATCCCCCGGACAGGGGCAAGAGACCCAGTACTTC.

The rearrangement links TRBV30 to TRBJ1-1, with D hard to call. V shed 1 base and J shed 0 bases, with 9 bases lying between them. The CDR3 length is 14 residues. The V gene's germline CDR1 is GTSNPN and CDR2 SVGIG (reference sequence). The CDR3 DNA is TGTGCCTGGAGTGGGGTTGCAATGAACACTGAAGCTTTCTTT. Translated, it gives CAWSGVAMNTEAFF.

This clone was detected a few times. The chain uses TRBV5-6 and TRBJ1-1, with a weak D call TRBD1 (5 bases). Germline CDR1 is SGHDT and CDR2 is YYEEEE. CDR3 length: 12 amino acids. V was trimmed by 4 bases and J by 8 bases, leaving 12 bases between them. CDR3 sequence: CASSPGGGEAFF. Written as DNA, the CDR3 is TGTGCCAGCAGCCCCGGTGGGGGAGAAGCTTTCTTT.

This clone has a handful of counts. The J gene is TRBJ2-7, the V gene TRBV9; D is possibly TRBD2 (6 bases). Germline CDR1 and CDR2: SGDLS and YYNGEE. The CDR3 length is 13 residues. V shed 4 bases and J shed 7 bases, with 15 bases lying between them. In DNA form, the CDR3 reads TGTGCCAGCAGCTCCCCGTCGGGGAGGGAGCAGTACTTC. Translated: CASSSPSGREQYF.

The chain carries TRBV27 and TRBJ2-5; TRBD1 is a possible D gene (5 bases). CDR1 is MNHEY and CDR2 is SMNVEV in the germline V gene (reference sequence). Trimming took 4 bases from V and 5 from J, leaving 14 bases between them. CDR3 size: 14 residues. Written as DNA, the CDR3 is TGTGCCAGCAGTTGGGGTAGGGGTGAGGAGACCCAGTACTTC. It translates to CASSWGRGEETQYF.

About this clone: Other DNA sequences within the sample encode an identical CDR3. The rearrangement links TRBV29-1 to TRBJ1-1; D remains ambiguous. V was cut by 3 bases and J by 1 base, with 3 bases left in between. The CDR3 has 11 residues. In germline, CDR1 is SQVTM, CDR2 ANQGSEA. The CDR3 DNA is TGCAGCGTTGACAGGAACACTGAAGCTTTCTTT. Amino acid sequence: CSVDRNTEAFF. The complete variable domain, with remaining parts taken from reference TRBV29-1 and TRBJ1-1, reads SAVISQKPSRDICQRGTSLTIQCQVDSQVTMMFWYRQQPGQSLTLIATANQGSEATYESGFVIDKFPISRPNLTFSTLTVSNMSPEDSSIYLCSVDRNTEAFFGQGTRLTVV.

The genes are TRBV27 and TRBJ1-5; D unresolved. Per germline, CDR1 MNHEY and CDR2 SMNVEV (reference sequence). The V gene lost 0 bases and the J gene lost 10 bases, with 10 bases spanning the gap. There are 13 residues in the CDR3. CDR3 region: CASSLSVATPQHF. In DNA, the CDR3 is TGTGCCAGCAGTTTATCCGTCGCTACCCCCCAGCATTTT.

A word on this clone: This specimen includes other DNA sequences encoding the same CDR3. The chain is built from TRBV30 and TRBJ1-1; the match to TRBD1 covers 7 bases. CDR3 length equals 11 residues. The V gene's germline CDR1 is GTSNPN and CDR2 SVGIG (reference sequence). V shed 4 bases and J 6 bases; nucleotides not matched to a gene: 2. The CDR3 region is CAWTGGAEAFF. CDR3 DNA: TGTGCCTGGACAGGGGGTGCTGAAGCTTTCTTT.

The gene calls are TRBV27 and TRBJ1-5, with D unclear. With 2 bases removed from V and 2 bases from J, the gap between germline ends came to 4 bases. Germline V gene data show CDR1 as MNHEY and CDR2 as SMNVEV (reference sequence). CDR3 length: 13 residues. CDR3 sequence (DNA): TGTGCCAGCAGTTTAATCGGCAATCAGCCCCAGCATTTT. It codes for CASSLIGNQPQHF.

The chain is built from TRBV6-5 and TRBJ1-6; D perhaps matches TRBD1 (6 bases). The germline V gene has CDR1 MNHEY and CDR2 SVGAGI. V was clipped by 8 bases and J by 8 bases, with 13 bases between them. The CDR3 is 13 amino acids. This CDR3 reads CASRTGGDSPLHF. The CDR3 DNA reads as TGTGCCAGCCGTACGGGGGGCGATTCACCCCTCCACTTT.